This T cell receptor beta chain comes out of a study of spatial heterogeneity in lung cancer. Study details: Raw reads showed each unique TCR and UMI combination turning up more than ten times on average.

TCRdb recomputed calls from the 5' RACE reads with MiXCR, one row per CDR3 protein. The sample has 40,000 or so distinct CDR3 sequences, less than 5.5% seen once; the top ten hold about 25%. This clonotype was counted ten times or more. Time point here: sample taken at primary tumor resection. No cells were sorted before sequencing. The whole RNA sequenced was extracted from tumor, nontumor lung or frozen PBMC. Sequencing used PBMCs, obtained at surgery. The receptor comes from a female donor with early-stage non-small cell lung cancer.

The DNA for the CDR3 is TGTGCCAGCAGCTCCTGGTCGGAGAAAGTGGAGACCCAGTACTTC. Amino acids: CASSSWSEKVETQYF. The V call is TRBV7-9, the J call TRBJ2-5; D gene ambiguous. CDR1 is SEHNR, CDR2 FQNEAQ, per germline (reference sequence). The CDR3 covers 15 residues. Deletions cut 4 bases from V and 5 bases from J, with 17 bases between.